The rows below give T cell receptor beta chains drawn from one sample of a study of shared clonotypes between healthy human individuals. TCRdb's copy holds only in-frame clones and misses some; the assay was immunoSEQ multiplex PCR. The data show about 2.3 million clones, approximately 93% seen once. What was sequenced was naive CD4+ T cells from PBMCs. These receptors all stem from a man aged 18-30 years in good health. Some clones in this sample may be carry-over from other donors' samples. CDR3s include the opening cysteine and the closing phenylalanine or tryptophan. The order of the fields is J gene, V gene, CDR3 protein.

TRBJ1-2,TRBV9,CASSVAGGGTGGEANYGYTF
TRBJ2-7,TRBV10-1,CASSESMTGGPYEQYF
TRBJ2-7,TRBV18,CASSPTDAYEQYF
TRBJ2-5,TRBV5-1,CASSLEVAETQYF
TRBJ2-1,TRBV27,CASTLRLPSSYNEQFF
TRBJ1-1,TRBV11-2,CASSSAGATNTEAFF
TRBJ2-3,TRBV5-1,CASNDRGTDTQYF
TRBJ2-7,TRBV2,CASSEAIRWREEYEQYF
TRBJ2-5,TRBV5-1,CASSALGPETQYF
TRBJ2-1,TRBV28,CASSPKREQFF
TRBJ2-1,TRBV11-2,CASSKGLGANEQFF
TRBJ1-2,TRBV5-1,CASSLEQWAYTF
TRBJ2-1,TRBV7-6,CASSLVLAGGRKSSYNEQFF
TRBJ2-3,TRBV11-3,CASSKEGTDTQYF
TRBJ2-1,TRBV6-5,CASRQGQAVFNEQFF
TRBJ1-1,TRBV5-1,CASSSQGGHRGTEAFF
TRBJ2-1,TRBV6-6,CASSRTASSYNEQFF
TRBJ1-1,TRBV10-2,CASKYRAMNTEAFF
TRBJ1-1,TRBV5-1,CASSLAAGWDTEAFF
TRBJ2-2,TRBV4-2,CASSQWAGTWGPAGELFF
TRBJ1-1,TRBV5-4,CASSYGGQGGSEAFF
TRBJ1-2,TRBV7-2,CASSHDRGRGYGYTF
TRBJ2-3,TRBV10-1,CASSRDRGYTDTQYF
TRBJ1-3,TRBV25-1,CASSELGASGNTIYF
TRBJ2-7,TRBV6-5,CASSYKGLAGGEQYF
TRBJ1-2,TRBV28,CASSFPLPQGGGYTF
TRBJ2-5,TRBV18,CASSPNGQQETQYF
TRBJ2-3,TRBV4-1,CASSELKVGAQYF
TRBJ2-7,TRBV28,CASSLPATRSSYEQYF
TRBJ2-7,TRBV6-1,CASSEETSGTYEQYF
TRBJ2-1,TRBV9,CASSVDSGRWNEQFF
TRBJ2-2,TRBV6-5,CASSPGPRELFF
TRBJ2-7,TRBV21-1,CAGRGDSGGSYEQYF
TRBJ2-7,TRBV10-3,CATGRGQSSYEQYF
TRBJ1-4,TRBV7-2,CASSFYGAGREKLFF
TRBJ2-1,TRBV4-2,CASSQVGSNEQFF
TRBJ2-7,TRBV27,CASRLLAGARYEQYF
TRBJ1-2,TRBV6-5,CASSKGGRPGYTF
TRBJ1-2,TRBV5-1,CASSFRAGIYGYTF
TRBJ1-3,TRBV6-6,CASSRGLTGQRNTIYF
TRBJ2-7,TRBV6-1,CANSLGGSYEQYF
TRBJ2-5,TRBV5-1,CASSLGGGQETQYF
TRBJ2-1,TRBV18,CASSPSQASGITRAIF
TRBJ2-4,TRBV19,CASSIVEGRIQYF
TRBJ2-7,TRBV14,CASSLNPPFYEQYF
TRBJ2-7,TRBV29-1,CSAGGQFNYEQYF
TRBJ1-1,TRBV5-1,CASSRGTGTTEAFF
TRBJ2-7,TRBV4-1,CASSQAGVVGYEQYF
TRBJ1-2,TRBV27,CATWTGYNYGYTF
TRBJ1-2,TRBV10-3,CAIRTSLSSYGYTF